Shown below are 27 T cell receptor beta chains from a single sample sequenced in a study of shared clonotypes between healthy human individuals. Repertoires were generated with immunoSEQ multiplex PCR, while TCRdb's copy carries only in-frame clones and drops some. The table lists approximately 100,000 clones, roughly two thirds of them singletons. The sample was memory CD8+ T cells sorted from blood. Specified subset: CD45RO+ cells pooled with CCR7-negative TemRA cells. These TCRs come from a man aged 25 to 40 in good health.

This rearrangement joins TRBV2 to TRBJ1-4; no firm D call. The CDR3 length is 11 residues. Trimming took 4 bases from V and 8 from J, leaving 5 bases between them. Germline values: CDR1 SNHLY, CDR2 FYNNEI. CDR3 region: CASSVSEKLFF. The CDR3 DNA is TGTGCCAGCAGTGTCTCGGAAAAACTGTTTTTT.

This chain's CDR3 is CASSLAGGGRARYEQYF. The CDR3 nucleotides read TGTGCCAGCAGCTTGGCCGGGGGCGGGAGGGCCCGTTACGAGCAGTACTTC. This chain links TRBV5-4 with TRBJ2-7, with 9 bases aligning to TRBD2. The CDR3 totals 17 residues. V shed 0 bases and J 4 bases; nucleotides not matched to a gene: 11. Looked up from germline, CDR1 is SGHNT and CDR2 is YYREEE (reference sequence).

The chain joins TRBV25-1 to TRBJ1-2; 9 bases map to TRBD1. This CDR3 comprises 15 residues. The junction had 8 bases not matched to a gene; V was cut back by 2 bases and J by 7 bases. Germline V gene sequence: CDR1 MGHDK, CDR2 SYGVNS. In DNA form, the CDR3 reads TGTGCCAGCAGTGAAGGAATGGGACAGGGATTTGGCTACACCTTC. Residues: CASSEGMGQGFGYTF.

Ten or more counts support this clone. V and J are TRBV4-2 and TRBJ1-1; 8 bases map to TRBD1. CDR1 is LGHNA, CDR2 YNFKEQ, per germline. This CDR3 comprises 15 residues. J was trimmed by 4 bases and V by 1 base; bases with no gene match: 5. DNA of the CDR3: TGTGCCAGCAGCCAAGCCCGTACAGGGGGCACTGAAGCTTTCTTT. Residues: CASSQARTGGTEAFF.

This clone occurred a few times. This sequence joins TRBV6-6 and TRBJ2-7, with TRBD1 as a possible D gene (6 bases). V was shortened by 8 bases and J by 0 bases, with 8 bases between the two germline ends. The CDR3 covers 12 residues. Germline V gene lookup returns CDR1 MNHNY and CDR2 SVGAGI (reference sequence). The CDR3: CASRDISYEQYF. The CDR3 DNA is TGTGCCAGCCGGGACATCTCCTACGAGCAGTACTTC.

This sequence joins TRBV4-1 and TRBJ2-5; 7 bases map to TRBD2. Germline CDR1 MGHRA, CDR2 YSYEKL. This CDR3 contains 16 residues. The V and J ends lost 1 base and 0 bases, in that order; junction bases with no gene match: 5. The CDR3 DNA reads as TGCGCCAGCAGCCAAGGGGGGGGACTCAACCAAGAGACCCAGTACTTC. Encoded protein: CASSQGGGLNQETQYF.

On this clone: One base separates it from a far larger clone, so it is likely a read error. The same CDR3 can be traced to other DNA sequences in this sample. V gene TRBV27 combines with J gene TRBJ2-7; weak D call: TRBD1 (6 bases). Trimming shortened V by 3 bases and J by 3 bases, and 9 bases separated the two germline ends. Per germline, CDR1 MNHEY and CDR2 SMNVEV (reference sequence). CDR3 length equals 13 residues. CDR3 protein: CASSLYRDYEQYF. The CDR3 region has the DNA TGTGCCAGCAGTTTGTACAGGGACTACGAGCAGTACTTC.

V usage is TRBV25-1 and J usage is TRBJ2-7, with TRBD2 matching over 11 bases. V gave up 1 base and J gave up 5 bases; unmatched junction bases: 4. The CDR3 has 15 amino acids. Germline CDR1 MGHDK, CDR2 SYGVNS. CDR3 in DNA: TGTGCCAGCAGTGAATTAGCGGGAGGGCCCCACGAGCAGTACTTC. Translated: CASSELAGGPHEQYF.

The chain links TRBV5-4 to TRBJ2-3; 12 bases map to TRBD2. V shed 4 bases, J shed 2 bases, and the junction held 5 bases outside the gene matches. This CDR3 region has 16 residues. The V gene's germline CDR1 is SGHNT and CDR2 YYREEE (reference sequence). This chain's CDR3 is CASSTGLAGITDTQYF. The CDR3, as DNA: TGTGCCAGCAGCACCGGACTAGCGGGGATCACAGATACGCAGTATTTT.

CDR3 nucleotide sequence: TGTGCCAGCAGTGAAATTACCGGGACTTTCTCCTACGAGCAGTACTTC. Encoded protein: CASSEITGTFSYEQYF. V is TRBV2 and J is TRBJ2-7; tentative D call: TRBD2 (6 bases). Germline V CDR1 and CDR2: SNHLY, FYNNEI. This CDR3 region has 16 residues. V lost 2 bases to trimming and J lost 0 bases, with 14 bases between them.

For this clone: This sample also contains other DNA sequences that code for the same CDR3. The gene calls are TRBV9 and TRBJ2-7; 7 positions agree with TRBD1. V was clipped by 2 bases and J by 0 bases; unmatched bases: 2. The CDR3 spans 14 residues. The germline gives CDR1 SGDLS, CDR2 YYNGEE. CDR3 amino acids: CASSVGDSSYEQYF. The CDR3 coding sequence is TGTGCCAGCAGCGTGGGGGACAGCTCCTACGAGCAGTACTTC.

The chain is built from TRBV21-1 and TRBJ2-7; the table gives TRBD2 as D, unverified against the DNA. TRBV21-1 is described as a pseudogene. The CDR3 runs to 14 residues. CDR3 protein: CASSKGGSSYEQYF. CDR3 sequence (DNA): TGTGCCAGCAGCAAAGGTGGGAGCTCCTACGAGCAGTACTTC.

The chain employs TRBV7-9 and TRBJ1-4; D is unclear. The germline V gene has CDR1 SEHNR and CDR2 FQNEAQ (reference sequence). The V end lost 2 bases, the J end lost 1 base, and 8 bases lay between the germline ends. This CDR3 is 15 amino acids long. CDR3 amino acids: CASSLPEETNEKLFF. Here the CDR3 DNA reads TGTGCCAGCAGCTTACCGGAGGAAACTAATGAAAAACTGTTTTTT.

This clone was observed a few times. The rearrangement joins TRBV28 to TRBJ2-3; D ambiguous. CDR3 length: 14 residues. V lost 1 base, J lost 2 bases, and 7 bases lay in between. The germline gives CDR1 MDHEN, CDR2 SYDVKM. CDR3 residues: CASSLSVSTDTQYF. The CDR3 DNA follows: TGTGCCAGCAGTTTATCGGTATCCACAGATACGCAGTATTTT.

There are a few counts of this clone. The V call is TRBV6-5, the J call TRBJ1-1, with 7 nucleotides matching TRBD1. V trimming: 5 bases; J trimming: 1 base; junction bases outside the gene matches: 4. Per germline, CDR1 MNHEY and CDR2 SVGAGI. The CDR3 loop spans 14 amino acids. This CDR3 is CASSQHRGNTEAFF. Written as DNA, the CDR3 is TGTGCCAGCAGTCAACACAGGGGGAACACTGAAGCTTTCTTT.

This clone has at least ten counts. This rearrangement joins TRBV6-1 to TRBJ2-5, with 12 positions matching TRBD2. The junction had 8 bases not matched to a gene; V was cut back by 7 bases and J by 5 bases. From germline, CDR1 is MNHNS and CDR2 SASEGT. The CDR3 has 15 residues. The CDR3 bases are TGTGCCAGCACTAGACTAGCGGGAGAGTCGGAGACCCAGTACTTC. Its protein product is CASTRLAGESETQYF.

This clone came up a few times. The rearrangement joins TRBV30 to TRBJ1-3; D might be TRBD1 (5 bases). Germline V CDR1 and CDR2: GTSNPN, SVGIG (reference sequence). V dropped 4 bases and J dropped 0 bases, with 19 bases sitting between them. This CDR3 has 17 amino acids. For the CDR3, the DNA is TGTGCCTGGATCGGGGGGGACGGGACTCGCTCTGGAAACACCATATATTTT. Its protein product is CAWIGGDGTRSGNTIYF.

J is TRBJ2-3 and V is TRBV7-8, with a weak D call TRBD1 (7 bases). The CDR3 has 17 amino acids. Trimming took 1 base from V and 2 from J, leaving 16 bases between them. Germline V gene sequence: CDR1 SGHVS, CDR2 FQNEAQ. The CDR3 bases are TGTGCCAGCAGCTTAGTAGGGGGCGGGACTGACACAGATACGCAGTATTTT. This sequence encodes CASSLVGGGTDTDTQYF.

The chain links TRBV7-6 to TRBJ2-7, with 8 positions matching TRBD1. Germline assignment: CDR1 SGHVS and CDR2 FNYEAQ. Trimming removed 0 bases from V and 6 bases from J; junction bases left unmatched: 7. The CDR3 runs to 15 residues. CDR3 in amino acids: CASSLAQGASFEQYF. The CDR3 bases are TGTGCCAGCAGCTTAGCGCAGGGGGCCTCTTTCGAGCAGTACTTC.

The V call is TRBV6-1, the J call TRBJ2-2; D gene ambiguous. CDR3 length: 15 residues. Trimming shortened V by 4 bases and J by 4 bases, and 13 bases separated the two germline ends. Germline CDR1 MNHNS, CDR2 SASEGT. In DNA, the CDR3 is TGTGCCAGCAGTGCCGCCGGGCAGCGCACCGGGGAGCTGTTTTTT. Translation: CASSAAGQRTGELFF.

To note about this clone: It may be a read error: a sequence one base away is much more abundant. Other DNA sequences of this sample code for an identical CDR3. The V gene is TRBV7-9, the J gene TRBJ2-2; 15 nucleotides line up with TRBD2. Germline V gene data show CDR1 as SEHNR and CDR2 as FQNEAQ (reference sequence). The CDR3 is made up of 16 amino acids. Trimming cost V 6 bases and J 5 bases; bases outside gene matches: 4. As DNA, the CDR3 is TGTGCCAGCAGACCGGGACTAGCGGGAGGTACCGGGGAGCTGTTTTTT. Its protein is CASRPGLAGGTGELFF.

The rearrangement uses TRBV7-9 and TRBJ2-3; a possible D gene is TRBD1 (5 bases). Trimming cost V 5 bases and J 1 base, with 16 bases left between them. The V gene's germline CDR1 is SEHNR and CDR2 FQNEAQ (reference sequence). This CDR3 is built from 16 residues. The CDR3 protein is CASSLNLRVGTDTQYF. Here the CDR3 DNA reads TGTGCCAGCAGCCTAAACCTCAGGGTCGGCACAGATACGCAGTATTTT.

This chain links TRBV11-2 with TRBJ2-1, with 9 bases that match TRBD2. V gave up 1 base and J gave up 9 bases; unmatched junction bases: 1. This CDR3 comprises 13 residues. Germline values: CDR1 SGHAT, CDR2 FQNNGV. CDR3 bases: TGTGCCAGCAGCTTAGTAGCGGGAGTTGAGCAGTTCTTC. This sequence encodes CASSLVAGVEQFF.

V usage is TRBV7-6 and J usage is TRBJ2-4; D gene ambiguous. Germline V CDR1 and CDR2: SGHVS, FNYEAQ. Trimming pared 5 bases from V and 0 bases from J, leaving 20 bases between. The CDR3 is 18 residues long. CDR3 protein: CASSVGLHRGSAKNIQYF. The CDR3 bases are TGTGCCAGCAGCGTCGGGCTTCATCGCGGCTCAGCCAAAAACATTCAGTACTTC.

This clone was recorded at least ten times. The chain couples TRBV10-2 to TRBJ2-7; D is undetermined. V was clipped by 2 bases and J by 6 bases, with 17 bases between them. CDR1 is WSHSY, CDR2 SAAADI, per germline. CDR3 length: 15 amino acids. Here the CDR3 DNA reads TGCGCCAGCAGTGAGCTGACCTCTTCGTTTCGCGAGCAGTACTTC. It yields the protein CASSELTSSFREQYF.

The table lists this clone with a count of one. The CDR3 region has the DNA TGTGCCAGCAGCCCTCGACGGGACAATGAGCAGTTCTTC. Its translation is CASSPRRDNEQFF. This chain uses TRBV9 with TRBJ2-1; the D is unclear. V was clipped by 4 bases and J by 5 bases, with 10 bases between them. Germline V gene sequence: CDR1 SGDLS, CDR2 YYNGEE. The CDR3 covers 13 residues.

This clone came up once. J is TRBJ2-7 and V is TRBV10-2, with 9 bases fitting TRBD2. From germline, CDR1 is WSHSY and CDR2 SAAADI. The CDR3 loop spans 13 amino acids. The ends lost 8 bases at V and 2 bases at J; junction bases unmatched: 4. The DNA of the CDR3 is TGCGCCAGCGGGAGCGGGAGGACCTACGAGCAGTACTTC. Its protein is CASGSGRTYEQYF.